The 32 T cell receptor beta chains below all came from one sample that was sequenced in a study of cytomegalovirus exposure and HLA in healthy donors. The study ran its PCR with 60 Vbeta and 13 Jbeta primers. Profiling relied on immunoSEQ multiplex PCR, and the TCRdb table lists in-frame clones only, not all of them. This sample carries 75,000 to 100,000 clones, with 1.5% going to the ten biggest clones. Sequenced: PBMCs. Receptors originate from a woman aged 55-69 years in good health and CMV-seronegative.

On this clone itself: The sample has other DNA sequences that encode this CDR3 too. The CDR3 here is CASSEFSTPSGRQETQYF. CDR3 bases: TGTGCCAGCAGTGAATTTTCTACACCTAGCGGGCGACAAGAGACCCAGTACTTC. This chain uses TRBV6-1 with TRBJ2-5, with TRBD2 matching over 8 bases. V shed 2 bases and J 2 bases; nucleotides not matched to a gene: 13. The CDR3 has 18 amino acids. The germline V gene encodes CDR1 MNHNS and CDR2 SASEGT.

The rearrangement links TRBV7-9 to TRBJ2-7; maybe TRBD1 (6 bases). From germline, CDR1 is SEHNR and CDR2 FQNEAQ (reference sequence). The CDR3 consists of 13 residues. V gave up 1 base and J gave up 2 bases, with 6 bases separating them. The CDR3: CASSLEGAYEQYF. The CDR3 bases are TGTGCCAGCAGCTTAGAGGGGGCCTACGAGCAGTACTTC.

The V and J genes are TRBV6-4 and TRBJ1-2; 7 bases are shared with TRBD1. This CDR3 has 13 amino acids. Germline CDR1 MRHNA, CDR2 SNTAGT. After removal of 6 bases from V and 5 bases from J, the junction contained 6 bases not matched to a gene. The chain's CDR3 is CASSSGQEYGYTF. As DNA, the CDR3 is TGTGCCAGCAGCTCAGGACAGGAGTATGGCTACACCTTC.

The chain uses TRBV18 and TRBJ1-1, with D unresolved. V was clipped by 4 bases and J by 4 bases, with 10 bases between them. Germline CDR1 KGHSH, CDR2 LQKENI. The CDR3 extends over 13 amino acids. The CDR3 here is CASSLILSTEAFF. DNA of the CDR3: TGTGCCAGCTCACTAATCCTTAGCACTGAAGCTTTCTTT.

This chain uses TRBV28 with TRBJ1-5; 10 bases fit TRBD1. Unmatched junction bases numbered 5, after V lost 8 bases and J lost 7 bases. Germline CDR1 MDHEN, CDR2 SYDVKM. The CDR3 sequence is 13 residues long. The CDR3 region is CASRTGGYQPQHF. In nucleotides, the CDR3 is TGTGCCAGCCGGACAGGGGGGTACCAGCCCCAGCATTTT.

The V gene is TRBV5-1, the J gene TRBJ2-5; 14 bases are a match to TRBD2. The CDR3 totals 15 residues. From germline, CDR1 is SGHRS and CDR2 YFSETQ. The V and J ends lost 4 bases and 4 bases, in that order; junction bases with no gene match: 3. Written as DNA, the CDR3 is TGCGCCAGCAGCGTGGGACTAGCGGGGGTAGAGACCCAGTACTTC. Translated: CASSVGLAGVETQYF.

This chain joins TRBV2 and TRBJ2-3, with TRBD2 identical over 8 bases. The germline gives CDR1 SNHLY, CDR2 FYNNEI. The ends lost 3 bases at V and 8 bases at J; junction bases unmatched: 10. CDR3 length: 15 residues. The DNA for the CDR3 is TGTGCCAGCAGTGATCGAGCGGGAGCGGAGGTTACGCAGTATTTT. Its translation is CASSDRAGAEVTQYF. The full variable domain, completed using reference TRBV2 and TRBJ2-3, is EPEVTQTPSHQVTQMGQEVILRCVPISNHLYFYWYRQILGQKVEFLVSFYNNEISEKSEIFDDQFSVERPDGSNFTLKIRSTKLEDSAMYFCASSDRAGAEVTQYFGPGTRLTVL.

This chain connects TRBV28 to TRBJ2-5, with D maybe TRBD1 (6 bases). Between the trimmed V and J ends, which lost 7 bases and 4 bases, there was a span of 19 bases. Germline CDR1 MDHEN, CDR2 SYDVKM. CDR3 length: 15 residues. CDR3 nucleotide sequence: TGTGCCAGCACCGGGGCAGAGGGGGATCGAGAGACCCAGTACTTC. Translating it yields CASTGAEGDRETQYF.

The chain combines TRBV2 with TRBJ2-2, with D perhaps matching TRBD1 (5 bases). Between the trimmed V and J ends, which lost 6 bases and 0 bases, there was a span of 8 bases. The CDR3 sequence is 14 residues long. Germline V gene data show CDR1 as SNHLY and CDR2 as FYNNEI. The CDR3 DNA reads TGTGCCAGCAGGGGGCAGACGAACACCGGGGAGCTGTTTTTT. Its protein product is CASRGQTNTGELFF.

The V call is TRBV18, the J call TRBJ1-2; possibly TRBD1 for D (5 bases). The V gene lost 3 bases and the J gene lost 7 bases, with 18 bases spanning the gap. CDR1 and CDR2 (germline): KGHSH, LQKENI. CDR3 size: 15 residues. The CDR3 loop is CASSPAAQGVSGYTF. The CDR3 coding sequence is TGTGCCAGCTCACCGGCTGCCCAGGGTGTCTCTGGCTACACCTTC.

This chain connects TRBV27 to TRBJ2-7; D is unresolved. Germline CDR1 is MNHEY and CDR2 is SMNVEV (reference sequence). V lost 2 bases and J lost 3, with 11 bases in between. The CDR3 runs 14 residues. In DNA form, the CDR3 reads TGTGCCAGCAGTTTAGCCCCCGAGGACTACGAGCAGTACTTC. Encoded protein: CASSLAPEDYEQYF.

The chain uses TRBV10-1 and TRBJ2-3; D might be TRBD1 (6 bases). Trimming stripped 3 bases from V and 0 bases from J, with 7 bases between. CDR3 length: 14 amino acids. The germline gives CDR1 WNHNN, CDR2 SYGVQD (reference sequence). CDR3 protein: CASSEGGSTDTQYF. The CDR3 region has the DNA TGCGCCAGCAGTGAAGGGGGAAGCACAGATACGCAGTATTTT.

The CDR3 protein is CASSPHGGANTGELFF. Written as DNA, the CDR3 is TGTGCCAGCAGCCCTCATGGCGGAGCGAACACCGGGGAGCTGTTTTTT. This chain links TRBV28 with TRBJ2-2; D is unresolved. From germline, CDR1 is MDHEN and CDR2 SYDVKM. V was cut by 6 bases and J by 0 bases, with 14 bases left in between. The CDR3 covers 16 residues.

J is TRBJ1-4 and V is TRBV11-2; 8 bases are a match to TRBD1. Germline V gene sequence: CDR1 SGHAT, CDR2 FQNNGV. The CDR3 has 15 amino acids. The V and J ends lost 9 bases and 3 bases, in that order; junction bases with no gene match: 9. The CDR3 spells CASRTGPRSNEKLFF. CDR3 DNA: TGTGCCAGTCGGACAGGGCCTAGGTCTAATGAAAAACTGTTTTTT.

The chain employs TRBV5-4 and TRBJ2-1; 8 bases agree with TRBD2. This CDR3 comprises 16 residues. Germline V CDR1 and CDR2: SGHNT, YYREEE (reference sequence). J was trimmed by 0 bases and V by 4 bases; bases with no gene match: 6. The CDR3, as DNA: TGTGCCAGCAGCCGGGGGGGGAGGAGCTCCTACAATGAGCAGTTCTTC. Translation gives CASSRGGRSSYNEQFF.

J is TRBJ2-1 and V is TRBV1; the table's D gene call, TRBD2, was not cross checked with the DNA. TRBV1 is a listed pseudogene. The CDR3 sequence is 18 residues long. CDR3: CTSSQVLVGSEALGEQFF. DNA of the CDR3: TGCACCAGCAGCCAAGTTCTGGTCGGCTCCGAGGCGTTGGGTGAGCAGTTCTTC.

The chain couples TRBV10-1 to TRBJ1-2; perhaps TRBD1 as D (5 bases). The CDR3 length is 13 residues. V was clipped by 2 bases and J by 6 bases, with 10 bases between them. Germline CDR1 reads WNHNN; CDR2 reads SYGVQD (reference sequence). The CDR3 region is CASSERQSHGYTF. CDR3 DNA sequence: TGCGCCAGCAGTGAGCGACAGTCACATGGCTACACCTTC.

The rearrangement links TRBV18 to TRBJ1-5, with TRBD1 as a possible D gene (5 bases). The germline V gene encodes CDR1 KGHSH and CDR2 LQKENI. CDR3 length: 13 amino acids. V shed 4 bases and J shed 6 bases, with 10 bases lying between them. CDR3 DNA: TGTGCCAGCTCACTGGTAAGGGGTCAGCCCCAGCATTTT. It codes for CASSLVRGQPQHF. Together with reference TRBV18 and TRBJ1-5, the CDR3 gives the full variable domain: NAGVMQNPRHLVRRRGQEARLRCSPMKGHSHVYWYRQLPEEGLKFMVYLQKENIIDESGMPKERFSAEFPKEGPSILRIQQVVRGDSAAYFCASSLVRGQPQHFGDGTRLSIL.

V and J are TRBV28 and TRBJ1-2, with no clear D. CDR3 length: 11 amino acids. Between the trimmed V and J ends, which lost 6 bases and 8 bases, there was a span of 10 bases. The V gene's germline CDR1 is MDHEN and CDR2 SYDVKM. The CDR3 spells CASSALRGYTF. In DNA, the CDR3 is TGTGCCAGCAGCGCCTTGCGCGGCTACACCTTC.

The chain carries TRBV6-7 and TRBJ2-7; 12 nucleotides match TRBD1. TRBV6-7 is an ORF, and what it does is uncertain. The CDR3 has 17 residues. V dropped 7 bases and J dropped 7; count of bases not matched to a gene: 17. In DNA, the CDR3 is TGTGCCAGCATTAAGTTAAACGACGGGACAGGGGGCGTTGAGCAGTACTTC. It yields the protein CASIKLNDGTGGVEQYF.

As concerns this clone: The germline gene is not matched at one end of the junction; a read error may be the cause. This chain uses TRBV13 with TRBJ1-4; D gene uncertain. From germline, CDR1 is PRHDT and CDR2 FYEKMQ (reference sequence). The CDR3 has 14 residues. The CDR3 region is CASSVGLKREKLFF. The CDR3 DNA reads TGTGCCAGCAGCGTAGGATTAAAACGGGAAAAACTGTTTTTT.

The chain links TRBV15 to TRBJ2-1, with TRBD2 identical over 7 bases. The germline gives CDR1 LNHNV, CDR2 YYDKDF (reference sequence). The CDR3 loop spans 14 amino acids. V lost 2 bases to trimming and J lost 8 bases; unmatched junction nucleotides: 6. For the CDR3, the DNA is TGTGCCACCAGCAGACCAACTAGCGTCGATGAGCAGTTCTTC. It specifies CATSRPTSVDEQFF. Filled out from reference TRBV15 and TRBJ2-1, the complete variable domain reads DAMVIQNPRYQVTQFGKPVTLSCSQTLNHNVMYWYQQKSSQAPKLLFHYYDKDFNNEADTPDNFQSRRPNTSFCFLDIRSPGLGDTAMYLCATSRPTSVDEQFFGPGTRLTVL.

The CDR3 loop is CASSQKGQEESGANVLTF. Here the CDR3 DNA reads TGTGCCAGCAGCCAAAAGGGACAAGAAGAGTCTGGGGCCAACGTCCTGACTTTC. V usage is TRBV14 and J usage is TRBJ2-6; D may be TRBD1 (6 bases). Trimming pared 2 bases from V and 1 base from J, leaving 15 bases between. The CDR3 covers 18 residues. Germline lookup yields CDR1 SGHDN and CDR2 FVKESK.

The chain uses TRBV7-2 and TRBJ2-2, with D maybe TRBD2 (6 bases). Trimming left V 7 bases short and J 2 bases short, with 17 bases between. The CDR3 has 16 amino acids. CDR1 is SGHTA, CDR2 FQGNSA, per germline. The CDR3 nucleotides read TGTGCCAGCAACCCCTTTGGGACTGATAACACCGGGGAGCTGTTTTTT. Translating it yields CASNPFGTDNTGELFF.

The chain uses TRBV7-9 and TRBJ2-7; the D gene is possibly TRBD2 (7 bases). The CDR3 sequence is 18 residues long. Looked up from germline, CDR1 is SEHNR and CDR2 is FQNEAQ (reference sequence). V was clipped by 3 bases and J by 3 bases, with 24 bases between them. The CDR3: CASSFRWGQPGLYYEQYF. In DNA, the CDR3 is TGTGCCAGCAGCTTTCGGTGGGGGCAGCCGGGACTATACTACGAGCAGTACTTC.

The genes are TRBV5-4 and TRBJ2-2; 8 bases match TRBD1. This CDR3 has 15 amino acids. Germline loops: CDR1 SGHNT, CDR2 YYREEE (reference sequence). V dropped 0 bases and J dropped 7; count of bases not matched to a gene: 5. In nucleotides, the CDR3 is TGTGCCAGCAGCTTGGTGGACAGGGCTGGCGGGGAGCTGTTTTTT. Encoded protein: CASSLVDRAGGELFF. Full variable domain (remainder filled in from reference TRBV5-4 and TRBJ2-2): ETGVTQSPTHLIKTRGQQVTLRCSSQSGHNTVSWYQQALGQGPQFIFQYYREEENGRGNFPPRFSGLQFPNYSSELNVNALELDDSALYLCASSLVDRAGGELFFGEGSRLTVL.

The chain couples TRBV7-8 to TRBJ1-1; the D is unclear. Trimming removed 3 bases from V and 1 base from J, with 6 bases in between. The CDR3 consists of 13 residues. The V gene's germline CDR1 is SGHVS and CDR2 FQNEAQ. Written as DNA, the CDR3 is TGTGCCAGCAGCTTCGGGTGGAACACTGAAGCTTTCTTT. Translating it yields CASSFGWNTEAFF.

CDR3: CASSFRNEQFF. CDR3 bases: TGTGCCAGCAGTTTCAGAAATGAGCAGTTCTTC. V usage is TRBV28 and J usage is TRBJ2-1; D call uncertain. Looked up from germline, CDR1 is MDHEN and CDR2 is SYDVKM. The V gene lost 3 bases and the J gene lost 7 bases, with 4 bases spanning the gap. The CDR3 is 11 residues long.

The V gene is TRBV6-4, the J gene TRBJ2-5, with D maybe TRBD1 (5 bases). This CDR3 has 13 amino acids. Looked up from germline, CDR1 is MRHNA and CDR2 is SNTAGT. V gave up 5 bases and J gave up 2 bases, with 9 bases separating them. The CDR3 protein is CASSRTTQETQYF. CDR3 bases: TGTGCCAGCAGTCGGACAACTCAAGAGACCCAGTACTTC.

CDR3 sequence: CASSHTYGALHRSTDTQYF. In nucleotides, the CDR3 is TGTGCCAGCAGCCATACTTATGGCGCCCTTCACAGGAGCACAGATACGCAGTATTTT. The chain uses TRBV7-8 and TRBJ2-3; a possible D gene is TRBD1 (5 bases). Trimming took off 5 bases at V and 0 bases at J, with 24 bases between the two ends. The CDR3 runs to 19 residues. CDR1 and CDR2 (germline): SGHVS, FQNEAQ.

CDR3 nucleotide sequence: TGTGCCAGCAGTTTAGCGGGAGGGCCGGGAGATACGCAGTATTTT. Its translation is CASSLAGGPGDTQYF. The chain couples TRBV6-5 to TRBJ2-3; the match to TRBD2 covers 11 bases. Germline V CDR1 and CDR2: MNHEY, SVGAGI. The CDR3 runs to 15 residues. V shed 4 bases and J 5 bases; nucleotides not matched to a gene: 5.

The CDR3 region is CAISDASGEQFF. CDR3 sequence (DNA): TGTGCCATCAGTGATGCTAGTGGTGAGCAGTTCTTC. The V gene is TRBV10-3, the J gene TRBJ2-1, with D unresolved. Trimming pared 3 bases from V and 9 bases from J, leaving 9 bases between. This CDR3 has 12 amino acids. Germline V CDR1 and CDR2: ENHRY, SYGVKD.